This TCR beta chain was sequenced for a study of blood T cell repertoires in COVID-19. Whole-study context: The United States, Italy and Spain supplied acute and convalescent COVID-19 samples.

CDR1 is SQVTM and CDR2 is ANQGSEA in the germline V gene. This CDR3 is built from 18 residues. V lost 3 bases and J lost 2; bases outside the gene matches: 14. Seattle participants joined during active infection and were tracked over time. Only in-frame clones appear in the TCRdb table, and some are missing; sequencing was by immunoSEQ multiplex PCR. In the table there are roughly 200,000 clones, about 83% of which are singletons. The sample was peripheral blood. The V gene is TRBV29-1, the J gene TRBJ2-1; 9 nucleotides match TRBD2. This receptor was taken from a woman in her twenties or thirties with COVID-19, enrolled during active disease. The CDR3 DNA sequence: TGCAGCGTTGATTTCGTAGCGGGAGTAGACGGCCCCTACAATGAGCAGTTCTTC. It is translated as CSVDFVAGVDGPYNEQFF.